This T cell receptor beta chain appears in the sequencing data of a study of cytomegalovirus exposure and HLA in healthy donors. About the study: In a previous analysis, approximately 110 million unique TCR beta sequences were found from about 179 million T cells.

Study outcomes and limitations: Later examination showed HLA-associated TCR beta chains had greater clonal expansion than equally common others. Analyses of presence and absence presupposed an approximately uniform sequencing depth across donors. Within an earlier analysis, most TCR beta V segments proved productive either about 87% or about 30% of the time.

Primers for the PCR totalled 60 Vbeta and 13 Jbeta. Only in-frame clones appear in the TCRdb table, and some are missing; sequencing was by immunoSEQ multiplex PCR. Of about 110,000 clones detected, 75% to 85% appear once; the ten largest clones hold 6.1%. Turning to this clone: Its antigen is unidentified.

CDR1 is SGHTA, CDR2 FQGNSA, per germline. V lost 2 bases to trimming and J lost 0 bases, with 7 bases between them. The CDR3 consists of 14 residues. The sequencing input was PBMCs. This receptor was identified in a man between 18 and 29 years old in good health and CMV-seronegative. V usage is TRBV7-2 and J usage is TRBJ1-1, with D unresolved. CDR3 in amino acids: CASSLLTVNTEAFF. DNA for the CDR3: TGTGCCAGCAGCTTACTCACAGTGAACACTGAAGCTTTCTTT.